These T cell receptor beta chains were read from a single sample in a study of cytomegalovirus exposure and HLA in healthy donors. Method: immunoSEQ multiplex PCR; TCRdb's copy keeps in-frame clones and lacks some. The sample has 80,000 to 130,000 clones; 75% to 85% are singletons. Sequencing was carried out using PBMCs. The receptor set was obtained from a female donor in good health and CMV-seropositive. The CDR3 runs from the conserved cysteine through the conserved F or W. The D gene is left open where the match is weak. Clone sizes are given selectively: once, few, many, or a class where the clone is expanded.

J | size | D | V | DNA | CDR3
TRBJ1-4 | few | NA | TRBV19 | TGTGCCAGTAGTACAGGGTATAATGAAAAACTGTTTTTT | CASSTGYNEKLFF
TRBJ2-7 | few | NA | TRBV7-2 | TGTGCCAGCAGCCCGAGCTCCTACGAGCAGTACTTC | CASSPSSYEQYF
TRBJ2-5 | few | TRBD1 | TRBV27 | TGTGCCAGCACCCTCTCCGGGACAGGGGGGGACGAGACCCAGTACTTC | CASTLSGTGGDETQYF
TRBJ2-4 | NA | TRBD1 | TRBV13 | TGTGCCAGCAGCTCTAACAGGGGTTATAAAGGAAACATTCAGTACTTC | CASSSNRGYKGNIQYF
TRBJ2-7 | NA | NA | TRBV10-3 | TGTGCCATCAGCGGGACGGACAGACCCTACGAGCAGTACTTC | CAISGTDRPYEQYF
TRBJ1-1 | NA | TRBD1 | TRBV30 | TGTGCCTACAAGGGGACAGGGGAGAACACTGAAGCTTTCTTT | CAYKGTGENTEAFF
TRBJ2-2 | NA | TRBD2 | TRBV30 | TGTGCCTGGGGGACTAGCGGGTGGGCCGGGGAGCTGTTTTTT | CAWGTSGWAGELFF
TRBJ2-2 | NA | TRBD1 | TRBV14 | TGTGCCAGCAGCCCTTTGGACAGGCCGAACACCGGGGAGCTGTTTTTT | CASSPLDRPNTGELFF
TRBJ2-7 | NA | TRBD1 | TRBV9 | TGTGCCAGCAGCCCCCGGGACAGGGGATCCGAGCAGTACTTC | CASSPRDRGSEQYF
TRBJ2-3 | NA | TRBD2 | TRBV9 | TGTGCCAGCAGCGCCCGGACTAGCGGAAGCACAGATACGCAGTATTTT | CASSARTSGSTDTQYF
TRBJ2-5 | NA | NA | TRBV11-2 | TGTGCCAGCAGCTTAACTATTCTGTCGGAGACCCAGTACTTC | CASSLTILSETQYF
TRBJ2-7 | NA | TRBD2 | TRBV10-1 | TGCGCCAGCAGTGGCGGCGAGAGCGGGACGCTCTCCTACGAGCAGTACTTC | CASSGGESGTLSYEQYF
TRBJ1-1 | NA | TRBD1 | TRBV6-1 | TGTGCCAGCAGTGCCCCAACAGGGGGCGGCACTGAAGCTTTCTTT | CASSAPTGGGTEAFF
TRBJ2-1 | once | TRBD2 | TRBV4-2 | TGTGCCAGCAGCCTGCCTCGCGGGAGCTCCTACAATGAGCAGTTCTTC | CASSLPRGSSYNEQFF
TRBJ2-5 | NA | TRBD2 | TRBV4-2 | TGTGCCAGCAGCCAAGAGGGCGGGAGGGAGACCCAGTACTTC | CASSQEGGRETQYF
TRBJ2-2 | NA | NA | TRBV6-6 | TGTGCCAGCAGTCCCTTCTCGGGCGGGGAGCTGTTTTTT | CASSPFSGGELFF
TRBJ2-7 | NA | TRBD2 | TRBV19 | TGTGCCAGTAGGAATAGCGGGGGATCCTACGAGCAGTACTTC | CASRNSGGSYEQYF
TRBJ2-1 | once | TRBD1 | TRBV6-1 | TGTGCCAGCAGAGCCATTTCGACAGGGCGAGATGAGCAGTTCTTC | CASRAISTGRDEQFF
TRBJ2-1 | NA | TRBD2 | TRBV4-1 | TGCGCCAGCAGCCAAGGGACAAGCGGGGGGTACAATGAGCAGTTCTTC | CASSQGTSGGYNEQFF
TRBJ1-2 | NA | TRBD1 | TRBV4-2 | TGTGCCAGCAGCCCCTCCCGGGACAGGTCAGGCTACACCTTC | CASSPSRDRSGYTF